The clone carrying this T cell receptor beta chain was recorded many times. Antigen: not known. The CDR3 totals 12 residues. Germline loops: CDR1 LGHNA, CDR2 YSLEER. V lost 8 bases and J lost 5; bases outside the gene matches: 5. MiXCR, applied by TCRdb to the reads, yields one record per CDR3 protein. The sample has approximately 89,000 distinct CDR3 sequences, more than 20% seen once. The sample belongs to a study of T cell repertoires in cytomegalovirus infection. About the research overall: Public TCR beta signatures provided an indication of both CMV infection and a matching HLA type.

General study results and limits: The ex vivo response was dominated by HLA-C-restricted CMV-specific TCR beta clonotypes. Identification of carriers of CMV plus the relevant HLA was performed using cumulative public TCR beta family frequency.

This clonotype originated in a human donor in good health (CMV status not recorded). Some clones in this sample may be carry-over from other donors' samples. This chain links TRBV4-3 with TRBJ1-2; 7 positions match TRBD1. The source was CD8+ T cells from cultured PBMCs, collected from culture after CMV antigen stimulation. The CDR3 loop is CASSRGNYGYTF. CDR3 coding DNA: TGCGCCAGCTCCAGGGGGAATTATGGCTACACCTTC.